This T cell receptor (beta chain) emerged from a study of patients and donors after allogeneic stem cell transplantation. Trimming took off 0 bases at V and 5 bases at J, with 10 bases between the two ends. The CDR3 consists of 14 residues. TCRdb independently ran MiXCR on the RT-PCR reads; one entry per CDR3 protein. The data hold 190,000 or so distinct CDR3 sequences, with 35% to 45% observed a single time. The receptor was derived from a human donor who was either an allogeneic HSCT recipient or a stem cell or donor lymphocyte infusion donor (not recorded which). It is not recorded whose cells these are; they may come from a transplant donor. This chain joins TRBV12-3 or TRBV12-4 and TRBJ1-1, with D tentatively TRBD1 (5 bases). Sequencing was performed on blood, either unsorted or a sorted T cell fraction (not recorded which). The CDR3 DNA reads TGTGCCAGCAGTTTAGCAGGGGCGCGGACTGAAGCTTTCTTT. This translates into CASSLAGARTEAFF.